The rows below give T cell receptor beta chains drawn from one sample of a study of blood T cells in healthy people across ages. Via MiXCR, TCRdb re-called the 5' RACE reads, giving one row per CDR3 protein. The sample consists of roughly 1,800,000 distinct CDR3 sequences, roughly 52% of them appearing once. Sequencing was carried out using blood. The receptors were gathered from a woman aged 35 to 49 in good health. The CDR3 runs from the conserved cysteine through the conserved F or W.

j_call v_call cdr3_aa
TRBJ1-5 TRBV7-2 CASSLKTGLAQPQHF
TRBJ2-5 TRBV12-3/TRBV12-4 CASSLDRRGSQETQYF
TRBJ1-2 TRBV5-5 CASSLAPSFYGYTF
TRBJ2-7 TRBV6-2/TRBV6-3 CASSSLALSYEQYF
TRBJ1-6 TRBV6-6 CASSGGQGAGSPLHF
TRBJ2-3 TRBV3-1 CASSQRLITDTQYF
TRBJ1-6 TRBV2 CASSDYDQQGTYNSPLHF
TRBJ2-1 TRBV6-6 CASSPDRLAYNEQFF
TRBJ2-3 TRBV7-9 CASSFRRGDDEQYF
TRBJ2-7 TRBV29-1 CSVQDSPGTGGPLYEQYF
TRBJ2-1 TRBV6-1 CASSLVSGLDEQFF
TRBJ1-5 TRBV28 CASSSPGAANPNNQPQHF
TRBJ2-2 TRBV7-3 CASSPRGTSGLTGELFF
TRBJ1-6 TRBV7-2 CASSFSQPLHF
TRBJ2-1 TRBV7-2 CASRRTSGGYNEQFF
TRBJ2-7 TRBV11-2 CASSSTGRSSYEQYF
TRBJ2-3 TRBV5-1 CASSLDAGNTDTQYF
. TRBV28 CASKCQRTVDYEQYF
TRBJ1-1 TRBV13 CASSSPSAAGGTEAFF
TRBJ1-6 TRBV7-2 CASSQDRDTPLHF
TRBJ2-3 TRBV6-1 CASSEKFTDTQYF
TRBJ1-2 TRBV27 CASSLSGTAGYTF
TRBJ2-7 TRBV3-1 CASSQVPQYEQYF
TRBJ2-5 TRBV2 CASRRGPTAGLEETQYF
TRBJ2-5 TRBV20-1 CSASVSGLETQYF
TRBJ2-5 TRBV6-5 CASSYWDGQETQYF
TRBJ2-5 TRBV6-2/TRBV6-3 CASSPDRTSQETQYF
TRBJ2-1 TRBV5-1 CASSFLHGSDNEQFF
TRBJ2-1 TRBV11-2 CASSLNYRATYNEQFF
TRBJ1-2 TRBV25-1 CASRQITGSGYTF
TRBJ1-2 TRBV11-2 CASSYRDSHGYTF
TRBJ2-1 TRBV18 CASSRSGGNEQFF
TRBJ1-1 TRBV7-2 CASSVGRDTEAFF
TRBJ1-1 TRBV5-1 CASSLEGQGRRTEAFF
TRBJ2-1 TRBV27 CASSFSSAYNEQFF
TRBJ1-6 TRBV4-3 CASSQDYAVWDSPLHF
TRBJ2-7 TRBV6-2/TRBV6-3 CASSPALIYSYEQYF
TRBJ2-1 TRBV9 CASSVEPGGFYNEQFF
TRBJ2-3 TRBV4-3 CASSQDPGRVNTDTQYF
TRBJ1-2 TRBV28 CASSSWAGGGSEYGYTF
TRBJ1-5 TRBV28 CASEGNNQPQHF
TRBJ1-1 TRBV28 CASSSELDRGGTEAFF